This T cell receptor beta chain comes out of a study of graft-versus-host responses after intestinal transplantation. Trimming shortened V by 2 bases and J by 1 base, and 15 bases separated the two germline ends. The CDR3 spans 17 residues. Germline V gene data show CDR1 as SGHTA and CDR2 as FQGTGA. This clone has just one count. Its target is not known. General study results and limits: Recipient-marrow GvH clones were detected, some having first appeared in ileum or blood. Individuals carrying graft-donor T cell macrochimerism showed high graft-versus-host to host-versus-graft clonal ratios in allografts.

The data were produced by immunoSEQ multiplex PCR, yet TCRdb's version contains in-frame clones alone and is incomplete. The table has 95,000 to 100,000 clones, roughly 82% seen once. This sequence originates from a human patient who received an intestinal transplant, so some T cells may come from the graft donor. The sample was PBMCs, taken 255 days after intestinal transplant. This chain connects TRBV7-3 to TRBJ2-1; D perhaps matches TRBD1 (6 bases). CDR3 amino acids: CASSLGTGTYSYNEQFF. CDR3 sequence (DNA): TGTGCCAGCAGCTTAGGTACCGGGACATATTCCTACAATGAGCAGTTCTTC.